These 29 T cell receptor beta chains share one sample of origin, sequenced in a study of regulatory T cells in long-lasting Graves disease (dated by TCRdb to the early 2020s). Reading the label with the study, this specimen's time point is: newly diagnosed GD, antithyroid drugs for less than 3 months. RNA was extracted from PBMCs in TRIzol for both TCR sequencing and RNA sequencing. The method was multiplex PCR. Sequencing used an Illumina HiSeq 4000. CDR3 regions were amplified by Arm-PCR with iRepertoire HTBI primers to construct TCR beta libraries. In TCRdb, the public reads were trimmed at Q25 with fastp and aligned with MiXCR, with productive beta chains retained. For every CDR3 protein sequence, its rows merge into one entry that carries the most common genes and DNA. The sample table holds 350,000 to 400,000 distinct CDR3 sequences, of which less than 20% were seen once. The ten top clones hold roughly 20% of the sample.

This specimen was peripheral blood mononuclear cells (PBMCs), taken at new diagnosis, from a patient treated with antithyroid drugs. The receptors originated from a female donor with Graves disease.

This clonotype was observed at least ten times. The chain recombines TRBV7-2 with TRBJ1-2; unclear D gene. Looked up from germline, CDR1 is SGHTA and CDR2 is FQGNSA. Trimming took 1 base from V and 5 from J, leaving 8 bases between them. CDR3 length: 13 residues. The CDR3 nucleotides read TGTGCCAGCAGCTTAGGTCCGGCGTATGGCTACACCTTC. Protein sequence: CASSLGPAYGYTF.

This clonotype was counted only a few times. The chain uses TRBV6-9 and TRBJ1-5; D is ambiguous. The CDR3 consists of 16 residues. Germline V gene sequence: CDR1 MNHGY, CDR2 SVAAGI. Trimming stripped 4 bases from V and 4 bases from J, with 17 bases between. CDR3 in amino acids: CASSSTIGPGNQPQHF. DNA for the CDR3: TGTGCCAGCAGTTCTACAATCGGTCCCGGGAATCAGCCCCAGCATTTT.

This clonotype was recorded at least ten times. V and J are TRBV20-1 and TRBJ1-5, with 7 positions matching TRBD1. Losses at the gene ends were 5 bases for V and 7 bases for J; bases not matched to a gene: 11. This CDR3 comprises 14 residues. Germline V gives CDR1 DFQATT, CDR2 SNEGSKA (reference sequence). The CDR3 here is CSAAVLTGNQPQHF. The CDR3 nucleotides are TGCAGTGCTGCAGTACTGACAGGGAACCAGCCCCAGCATTTT.

This clonotype was observed many times. The chain uses TRBV28 and TRBJ2-7; 8 positions match TRBD1. This CDR3 is 14 amino acids long. V lost 6 bases to trimming and J lost 0 bases; unmatched junction nucleotides: 4. In germline, CDR1 is MDHEN, CDR2 SYDVKM. This CDR3 is CASSTGTGSYEQYF. The DNA for the CDR3 is TGTGCCAGCAGCACCGGGACAGGCTCCTACGAGCAGTACTTC.

This clonotype was picked up many times. The chain combines TRBV6-2 or TRBV6-3 with TRBJ2-7; TRBD1 matches 8 bases. Trimming took 8 bases from V and 1 from J; bases not matched to a gene: 4. The CDR3 is 13 amino acids. Per germline, CDR1 MNHEY and CDR2 SVGEGT. The CDR3 protein is CASRDRPSYEQYF. CDR3 sequence (DNA): TGTGCCAGCCGGGACAGGCCGTCCTACGAGCAGTACTTC.

This clonotype appeared many times. This chain joins TRBV6-5 and TRBJ1-5, with 8 bases fitting TRBD1. Germline CDR1 and CDR2: MNHEY and SVGAGI. The CDR3 extends over 18 amino acids. With V trimmed by 4 bases and J by 3 bases, 14 bases remained unmatched. CDR3 in DNA: TGTGCCAGCAGTTCCTACTCCACCGGACAGGGTAACAATCAGCCCCAGCATTTT. Amino acids: CASSSYSTGQGNNQPQHF.

In its sample, this clonotype was seen once. With a much larger clone just one base away, this may be a read error. Here the CDR3 omits its conserved ending phenylalanine or tryptophan, so a read error is the likely source. The chain uses TRBV2 and TRBJ1-6, with D unresolved. Germline CDR1 is SNHLY and CDR2 is FYNNEI. The CDR3 sequence is 12 residues long. Trimming removed 4 bases from V and 9 bases from J, with 7 bases in between. The CDR3 loop reads CASSGRVSPLHS. CDR3 DNA: TGTGCCAGCAGTGGTAGGGTTTCACCCCTCCACTCT.

This clonotype showed up many times. The CDR3 coding sequence is TGCAGCGTTGGACCACAGCAGGGCGAGCAGTACTTC. It specifies CSVGPQQGEQYF. The rearrangement uses TRBV29-1 and TRBJ2-7; D is possibly TRBD1 (5 bases). V lost 4 bases to trimming and J lost 6 bases, with 13 bases between them. Looked up from germline, CDR1 is SQVTM and CDR2 is ANQGSEA. The CDR3 spans 12 residues.

This clonotype occurred many times. A junction boundary mismatches the germline segment, possibly from a read error. V and J are TRBV5-1 and TRBJ1-1; possible D gene TRBD1, 5 bases. Looked up from germline, CDR1 is SGHRS and CDR2 is YFSETQ. The CDR3 is 13 amino acids. The CDR3 spells CASSPGGGTEAFF. CDR3 coding DNA: TGTGCCAGCAGTCCCGGCGGGGGCACTGAAGCTTTCTTT.

This clonotype was counted many times. V and J are TRBV5-6 and TRBJ1-1; D is unclear. Germline loops: CDR1 SGHDT, CDR2 YYEEEE. V was clipped by 2 bases and J by 1 base, with 9 bases between them. The CDR3 extends over 14 amino acids. The CDR3 here is CASSFGPWNTEAFF. The DNA for the CDR3 is TGTGCCAGCAGCTTCGGCCCCTGGAACACTGAAGCTTTCTTT.

The gene calls are TRBV7-2 and TRBJ2-1; TRBD2 agrees at 15 bases. The J call may be incorrect, as the DNA end agrees better with TRBJ2-5. The CDR3 is 14 residues long. The germline gives CDR1 SGHTA, CDR2 FQGNSA. Here the CDR3 DNA reads TGTGCCAGCAGCAGGACTAGCGGGAGGGCTAACCAGTACTTC. Encoded protein: CASSRTSGRANQYF.

The genes are TRBV6-2 or TRBV6-3 and TRBJ2-1; 7 positions match TRBD2. Germline V gene data show CDR1 as MNHEY and CDR2 as SVGEGT. The length of the CDR3 is 15 residues. V shed 1 base and J 6 bases; nucleotides not matched to a gene: 6. CDR3 sequence (DNA): TGTGCCAGCAGTTACTTGGGGGGGGGGGGCAATGAGCAGTTCTTC. This sequence encodes CASSYLGGGGNEQFF.

The genes are TRBV7-2 and TRBJ1-4; D perhaps matches TRBD1 (5 bases). This CDR3 comprises 12 residues. The V end was cut by 4 bases, the J end by 12 bases, with 12 bases between. Germline CDR1 reads SGHTA; CDR2 reads FQGNSA. In nucleotides, the CDR3 is TGTGCCAGCAGCTCACGGGAGGGGCAACTGTTTTTT. Protein sequence: CASSSREGQLFF.

J is TRBJ1-1 and V is TRBV25-1; TRBD1 might be the D (6 bases). CDR3 length: 12 residues. Germline loops: CDR1 MGHDK, CDR2 SYGVNS. V was shortened by 2 bases and J by 8 bases, with 9 bases between the two germline ends. CDR3 sequence: CASSEGGGEAFF. CDR3 in DNA: TGTGCCAGCAGTGAAGGGGGGGGCGAAGCTTTCTTT.

Many counts were recorded for this clonotype. The chain has TRBV7-9 and TRBJ2-2; a possible D gene is TRBD1 (6 bases). CDR1 SEHNR and CDR2 FQNEAQ come from the germline V gene (reference sequence). Deletions cut 5 bases from V and 7 bases from J, with 11 bases between. The CDR3 has 13 residues. The chain's CDR3 is CASSPPDSGELFF. DNA for the CDR3: TGTGCCAGCAGCCCTCCGGACAGCGGGGAGCTGTTTTTT.

The sample holds many counts of this clonotype. The chain recombines TRBV12-3 or TRBV12-4 with TRBJ2-7; D is possibly TRBD1 (5 bases). The CDR3 totals 15 residues. Between the trimmed V and J ends, which lost 4 bases and 2 bases, there was a span of 15 bases. In DNA form, the CDR3 reads TGTGCCAGCAGTTCCCCACCCACAGGTACCTACGAGCAGTACTTC. Translating it yields CASSSPPTGTYEQYF.

This clonotype occurred a few times. This rearrangement joins TRBV12-3 or TRBV12-4 to TRBJ1-2; D gene unclear. With 6 bases removed from V and 4 bases from J, the gap between germline ends came to 12 bases. The CDR3 loop spans 13 amino acids. For the CDR3, the DNA is TGTGCCAGCAGACAAATTGGTCGCTATGGCTACACCTTC. Translated, it gives CASRQIGRYGYTF.

This clonotype was counted ten times or more. The chain joins TRBV20-1 to TRBJ1-2; no clear D gene. The CDR3 has 12 amino acids. Germline-derived CDR1 and CDR2 are DFQATT and SNEGSKA (reference sequence). V lost 2 bases and J lost 3, with 7 bases in between. Written as DNA, the CDR3 is TGCAGTGCTAGAAGAAAAGACTATGGCTACACCTTC. Translation gives CSARRKDYGYTF.

The CDR3, as DNA: TGTGCCAGCAGTTACGACCTCGTGGGGGCCGAGCAGTACTTC. Its translation is CASSYDLVGAEQYF. The chain has TRBV6-2 or TRBV6-3 and TRBJ2-7; perhaps TRBD1 as D (6 bases). Germline V lookup: CDR1 MNHEY, CDR2 SVGEGT. V was trimmed by 2 bases and J by 6 bases, leaving 14 bases between them. The CDR3 is made up of 14 amino acids.

This clonotype came up many times. The V gene is TRBV28, the J gene TRBJ1-1; D possibly corresponds to TRBD1 (5 bases). The germline V gene has CDR1 MDHEN and CDR2 SYDVKM. V was trimmed by 5 bases and J by 0 bases, leaving 10 bases between them. This CDR3 contains 14 residues. In DNA, the CDR3 is TGTGCCAGCAGTGGGGAGGGGATGAACACTGAAGCTTTCTTT. As protein: CASSGEGMNTEAFF.

This clonotype occurred a few times. The CDR3 sequence is CASSYGGSGASGEQYF. The CDR3 nucleotides read TGTGCCAGCAGTTACGGGGGTAGCGGGGCATCAGGCGAGCAGTACTTC. The rearrangement joins TRBV6-5 to TRBJ2-7; TRBD2 matches at 8 bases. CDR1 is MNHEY, CDR2 SVGAGI, per germline. The CDR3 spans 16 residues. V lost 2 bases and J lost 6; bases outside the gene matches: 12.

This clonotype was detected a few times. The V and J genes are TRBV7-9 and TRBJ1-6; the match to TRBD1 covers 9 bases. The CDR3 totals 16 residues. From germline, CDR1 is SEHNR and CDR2 FQNEAQ (reference sequence). V lost 5 bases to trimming and J lost 7 bases; unmatched junction nucleotides: 9. In nucleotides, the CDR3 is TGTGCCAGCAGCACTACAGGGGGCTCTGGGAATTCACCCCTCCACTTT. Its protein product is CASSTTGGSGNSPLHF.

This clonotype was seen a single time. The CDR3 reads CASSLSGRGTYEQYF. CDR3 DNA sequence: TGTGCCAGCAGCTTAAGCGGACGGGGGACCTACGAGCAGTACTTC. This chain joins TRBV7-9 and TRBJ2-7; maybe TRBD2 (6 bases). V was trimmed by 2 bases and J by 2 bases, leaving 13 bases between them. The germline V gene encodes CDR1 SEHNR and CDR2 FQNEAQ (reference sequence). This CDR3 has 15 residues.

This chain joins TRBV6-1 and TRBJ2-5, with D possibly being TRBD1 (6 bases). The V and J ends lost 7 bases and 5 bases respectively, with 11 bases between them. Germline CDR1 MNHNS, CDR2 SASEGT. The CDR3 is made up of 12 amino acids. In DNA, the CDR3 is TGTGCCAGCAAGAGGGGGATGGAGACCCAGTACTTC. It specifies CASKRGMETQYF.

This clonotype appeared a few times. This rearrangement joins TRBV27 to TRBJ2-2, with D perhaps TRBD2 (6 bases). CDR3 length: 15 residues. Deletions cut 3 bases from V and 6 bases from J, with 14 bases between. Germline V CDR1 and CDR2: MNHEY, SMNVEV (reference sequence). The CDR3 spells CASSLLEGGAGELFF. The CDR3 nucleotides are TGTGCCAGCAGTTTGCTGGAGGGCGGGGCCGGGGAGCTGTTTTTT.

This clonotype has a count of ten or more. CDR3 coding DNA: TGTGCCAGCAGAAGACAGGGGGGGTCCTACGAGCAGTACTTC. Encoded protein: CASRRQGGSYEQYF. V is TRBV6-1 and J is TRBJ2-7; 9 bases match TRBD1. The germline V gene encodes CDR1 MNHNS and CDR2 SASEGT. The CDR3 covers 14 residues. The trim removed 6 bases at V and 1 base at J, leaving 4 bases unmatched.

The table lists this clonotype with many counts. The chain is built from TRBV6-1 and TRBJ1-4; 8 nucleotides agree with TRBD1. CDR3 length equals 17 residues. Germline trimming cut 0 bases from V and 3 bases from J; bases unmatched to any gene: 6. Germline V CDR1 and CDR2: MNHNS, SASEGT. The CDR3 bases are TGTGCCAGCAGTGAAGCGTACGGACAGGGTGCTAATGAAAAACTGTTTTTT. Translated, it gives CASSEAYGQGANEKLFF.

This clonotype was found many times. This chain connects TRBV18 to TRBJ1-4; D is ambiguous. Germline V gene sequence: CDR1 KGHSH, CDR2 LQKENI. This CDR3 is 11 amino acids long. Trimming stripped 3 bases from V and 8 bases from J, with 4 bases between. The CDR3: CASSPGEKLFF. The CDR3 bases are TGTGCCAGCTCACCGGGGGAAAAACTGTTTTTT.

Comment on this clonotype: This may stem from a read error, because a much larger clone lies one nucleotide away. The V gene is TRBV30, the J gene TRBJ2-5; D uncertain. Trimming removed 2 bases from V and 7 bases from J, with 11 bases in between. Germline values: CDR1 GTSNPN, CDR2 SVGIG (reference sequence). This CDR3 is 12 amino acids long. The CDR3 coding sequence is TGTGCCTGGAGTAGGTCAGAAGGGACCCAGTACTTC. Residues: CAWSRSEGTQYF.